These T cell receptor beta chains were read from a single sample in a study of blood T cell repertoires in COVID-19. Sequencing was performed with immunoSEQ multiplex PCR; in TCRdb, only in-frame clones are kept and a portion is missing. The repertoire has a few hundred thousand clones, approximately 87% of them found once; the top ten carry 2% to 2.5%. The specimen was peripheral blood. These receptors came from a woman in her fifties or sixties with acute or convalescent COVID-19. Both conserved end residues are part of each CDR3. The D gene is left open where the match is weak. Not every row has a clone size; where given, it reads once, few, many or a size class.

clone_size | j_call | d_call | cdr3_length | v_call | cdr3_nt | cdr3_aa
- | TRBJ2-7 | - | 11 | TRBV7-2 | TGTGCCAGCAGTTCTCTTTCCGAGCAGTACTTC | CASSSLSEQYF
- | TRBJ1-4 | TRBD1 | 15 | TRBV24-1 | TGTGCCACCAGTGATGGGACAGGGGGGGATGAAAAACTGTTTTTT | CATSDGTGGDEKLFF
- | TRBJ2-7 | - | 14 | TRBV19 | TGTGCCAGTAGTATTCGCCAGGGGTCCCACGAGCAGTACTTC | CASSIRQGSHEQYF
- | TRBJ2-7 | - | 11 | TRBV27 | TGTGCCAGCAGTTTCCGGGGCGGGATGTACTTC | CASSFRGGMYF
- | TRBJ2-2 | - | 16 | TRBV7-9 | TGTGCCAGCAGCTCCTTGACAGGACTTCTTACCGGGGAGCTGTTTTTT | CASSSLTGLLTGELFF
once | TRBJ1-3 | - | 16 | TRBV5-4 | TGTGCCAGCAGCTTGGTCGCGGCCTCCTCTGGAAACACCATATATTTT | CASSLVAASSGNTIYF
- | TRBJ2-1 | TRBD2 | 15 | TRBV11-1 | TGTGCCAGCAGCCTCACTAGCGGGGTAAACAATGAGCAGTTCTTC | CASSLTSGVNNEQFF
- | TRBJ2-5 | - | 14 | TRBV5-1 | TGCGCCAGCAGCCTGAGGTCAGAGCAAGAGACCCAGTACTTC | CASSLRSEQETQYF
once | TRBJ2-3 | TRBD1 | 15 | TRBV10-3 | TGTGCCATCCAAGACTTACAGGGGGCAGCCGATACGCAGTATTTT | CAIQDLQGAADTQYF
few | TRBJ2-7 | - | 13 | TRBV12-3/TRBV12-4 | TGTGCCAGCAGTCAATATCAAACGGGGGAGCAGTACTTC | CASSQYQTGEQYF
- | TRBJ2-7 | TRBD2 | 15 | TRBV19 | TGTGCCAGTAGTATAGGTCATAGCGGGATCTACGAGCAGTACTTC | CASSIGHSGIYEQYF
once | TRBJ1-1 | - | 15 | TRBV2 | TGTGCCAGCAGCCTTCAGGGGACGGCTAACACTGAAGCTTTCTTT | CASSLQGTANTEAFF
- | TRBJ2-1 | TRBD2 | 16 | TRBV11-1 | TGTGCCAGCAGCTTACGTCAAGCGGGAGGGGTCAATGAGCAGTTCTTC | CASSLRQAGGVNEQFF
- | TRBJ1-3 | - | 18 | TRBV7-9 | TGTGCCAGCAGCCCGTGGGACAAGGTCTTCAGCTCTGGAAACACCATATATTTT | CASSPWDKVFSSGNTIYF
- | TRBJ2-7 | - | 11 | TRBV28 | TGTGCCAGCAGCGTTAATTACGAGCAGTACTTC | CASSVNYEQYF
few | TRBJ2-7 | TRBD1 | 13 | TRBV28 | TGTGCCAGCACCCGGACAGGGTGGTACGAGCAGTACTTC | CASTRTGWYEQYF
- | TRBJ2-7 | TRBD2 | 14 | TRBV2 | TGTGCCAGCAGTAAGACTAGCGGCTCCTACGAGCAGTACTTC | CASSKTSGSYEQYF
- | TRBJ2-7 | TRBD2 | 13 | TRBV27 | TGTGCCAGCAACCTAGCGGGATCCTACGAGCAGTACTTC | CASNLAGSYEQYF
- | TRBJ2-1 | TRBD2 | 18 | TRBV2 | TGTGCCAGCAGTGCTCTAGCGGGAGCAAGACGTTTCCACAATGAGCAGTTCTTC | CASSALAGARRFHNEQFF
- | TRBJ1-1 | TRBD1 | 15 | TRBV7-9 | TGTGCCAGCAGCACTCGGGACAGAGCGAACACTGAAGCTTTCTTT | CASSTRDRANTEAFF
- | TRBJ2-3 | - | 13 | TRBV7-2 | TGTGCCAGCAGCTTAGCGAGGGAAGATACGCAGTATTTT | CASSLAREDTQYF
once | TRBJ1-5 | - | 19 | TRBV5-1 | TGCGCCAGCAGCTTCCCCCTCAGGGATTCCCCGGATAGCAATCAGCCCCAGCATTTT | CASSFPLRDSPDSNQPQHF
- | TRBJ2-6 | TRBD1 | 18 | TRBV9 | TGTGCCAGCAGCGGTCGGACAGGGTTACGCTCTGGGGCCAACGTCCTGACTTTC | CASSGRTGLRSGANVLTF